The rows below give T cell receptor beta chains drawn from one sample of a study of shared clonotypes between healthy human individuals. Sequencing used immunoSEQ multiplex PCR; TCRdb keeps in-frame clones, though not all of them. The sample consists of some 2,000,000 clones, more than 90% of them appearing once. Material: naive CD4+ T cells sorted from blood. The receptors stem from a man between 18 and 35 years old in good health. Each CDR3 is given without its conserved first and last residue. A D gene is named only where the DNA matches it firmly.

d_call cdr3_length v_call cdr3_aa
NA 12 TRBV11-2 ASSPARGTDTQY
NA 12 TRBV30 AWVKGPGTGELF
TRBD1 15 TRBV11-2 ASSRGQARPYQETQY
TRBD2 13 TRBV7-2 ASSLVAGVLETQY
NA 12 TRBV5-8 ASSPRLLTDTQY
NA 14 TRBV25-1 ASSDPGTRGNTEAF
TRBD1 14 TRBV11-2 ASSSVRGQGNSPLH
NA 13 TRBV5-1 ASSLDGGADEKLF
TRBD2 13 TRBV9 ASTRRTSGYNEQF
TRBD1 13 TRBV7-9 ASSFGQVMNTEAF
NA 11 TRBV28 ASRVDRDYGYT
NA 13 TRBV11-2 ASSFEERPSYEQY
TRBD2 13 TRBV7-2 ASSLLRGGTDTQY
NA 12 TRBV6-1 ASTPLAGTGELF
TRBD2 12 TRBV10-3 AISWTSGADTQY
NA 15 TRBV30 AWSGKGTLSTNEKLF
TRBD2 15 TRBV6-1 ASSEELAGRYTGELF
NA 10 TRBV2 ASSVLYNEQY
TRBD1 15 TRBV9 ASSVAGRQGPPDEQY
TRBD2 12 TRBV10-3 AISDGREGYEQY
NA 11 TRBV27 ASRRGYTGELF
NA 13 TRBV27 ASRLDSSYNSPLH
NA 14 TRBV19 ASTPEGGLSGNTIY
NA 12 TRBV5-1 ASSLDSRGETQY
TRBD2 12 TRBV5-1 ASSPAGDGDTQY
TRBD1 14 TRBV7-9 ASSSSGTAGKGPLH
TRBD2 13 TRBV5-4 ASSSTSGESDTQY
NA 14 TRBV4-1 ASSQVSVEGTGELF
NA 12 TRBV10-3 AISADSLNTEAF